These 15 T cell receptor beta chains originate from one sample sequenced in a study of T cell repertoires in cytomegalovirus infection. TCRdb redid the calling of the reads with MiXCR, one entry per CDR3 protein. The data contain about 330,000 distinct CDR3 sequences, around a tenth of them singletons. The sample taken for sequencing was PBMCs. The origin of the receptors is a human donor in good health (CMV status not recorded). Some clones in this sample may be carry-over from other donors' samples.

CDR3 sequence reads: CASHSRGTDNEQFF. As DNA, the CDR3 is TGTGCCAGCCACTCGCGGGGAACCGACAATGAGCAGTTCTTC. V gene TRBV19 combines with J gene TRBJ2-1; weak D call: TRBD2 (6 bases). The CDR3 contains 14 residues. Germline V gives CDR1 LNHDA, CDR2 SQIVND (reference sequence). V was shortened by 9 bases and J by 5 bases, with 17 bases between the two germline ends.

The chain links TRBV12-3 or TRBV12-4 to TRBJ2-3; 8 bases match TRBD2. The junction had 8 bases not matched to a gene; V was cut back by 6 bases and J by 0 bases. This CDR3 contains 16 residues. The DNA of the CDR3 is TGTGCCAGCAGACAGAGCGGGGGAGCCAGCACAGATACGCAGTATTTT. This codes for CASRQSGGASTDTQYF.

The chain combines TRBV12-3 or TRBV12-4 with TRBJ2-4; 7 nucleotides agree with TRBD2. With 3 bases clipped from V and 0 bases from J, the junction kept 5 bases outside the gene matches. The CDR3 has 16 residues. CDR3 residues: CASSLGGPGAKNIQYF. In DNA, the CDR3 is TGTGCCAGCAGTTTGGGAGGGCCCGGAGCCAAAAACATTCAGTACTTC.

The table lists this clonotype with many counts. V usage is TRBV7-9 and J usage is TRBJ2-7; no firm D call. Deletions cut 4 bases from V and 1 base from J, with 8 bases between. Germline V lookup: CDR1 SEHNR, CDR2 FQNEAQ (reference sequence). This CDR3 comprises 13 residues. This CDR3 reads CASSSDGSYEQYF. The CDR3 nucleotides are TGTGCCAGCAGCTCTGACGGTTCCTACGAGCAGTACTTC. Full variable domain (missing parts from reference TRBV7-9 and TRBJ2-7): DTGVSQNPRHKITKRGQNVTFRCDPISEHNRLYWYRQTLGQGPEFLTYFQNEAQLEKSRLLSDRFSAERPKGSFSTLEIQRTEQGDSAMYLCASSSDGSYEQYFGPGTRLTVT.

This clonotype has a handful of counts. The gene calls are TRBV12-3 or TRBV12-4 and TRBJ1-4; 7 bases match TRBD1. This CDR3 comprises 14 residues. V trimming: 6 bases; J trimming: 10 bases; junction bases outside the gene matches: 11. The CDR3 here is CASSLDRAGGKLFF. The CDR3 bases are TGTGCCAGCAGCCTAGACAGGGCCGGTGGAAAACTGTTTTTT.

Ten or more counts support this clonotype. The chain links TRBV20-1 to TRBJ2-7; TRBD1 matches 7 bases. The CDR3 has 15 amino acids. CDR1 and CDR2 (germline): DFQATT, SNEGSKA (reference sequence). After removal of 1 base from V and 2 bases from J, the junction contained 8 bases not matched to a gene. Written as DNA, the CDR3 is TGCAGTGCTAGAGGACACAGGGGAAGCACCTACGAGCAGTACTTC. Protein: CSARGHRGSTYEQYF.

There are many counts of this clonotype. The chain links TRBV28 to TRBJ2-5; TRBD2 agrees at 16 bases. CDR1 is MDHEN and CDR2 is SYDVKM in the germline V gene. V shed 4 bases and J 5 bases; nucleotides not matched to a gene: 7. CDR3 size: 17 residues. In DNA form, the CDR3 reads TGTGCCAGCAGTTCTTTGGGACTAGCGGGAGGGGTGGAGACCCAGTACTTC. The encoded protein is CASSSLGLAGGVETQYF.

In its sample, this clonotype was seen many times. This chain's CDR3 is CASSFLAGEQYF. The DNA for the CDR3 is TGTGCCAGCAGTTTCTTAGCGGGAGAGCAGTACTTC. The chain carries TRBV7-6 and TRBJ2-7, with TRBD2 identical over 8 bases. Germline values: CDR1 SGHVS, CDR2 FNYEAQ. This CDR3 comprises 12 residues. V lost 6 bases and J lost 7; bases outside the gene matches: 5.

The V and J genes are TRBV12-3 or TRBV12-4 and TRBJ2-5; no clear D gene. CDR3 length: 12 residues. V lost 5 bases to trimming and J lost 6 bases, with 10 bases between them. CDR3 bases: TGTGCCAGCAGTCAGCTTGGGAAGACCCAGTACTTC. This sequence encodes CASSQLGKTQYF.

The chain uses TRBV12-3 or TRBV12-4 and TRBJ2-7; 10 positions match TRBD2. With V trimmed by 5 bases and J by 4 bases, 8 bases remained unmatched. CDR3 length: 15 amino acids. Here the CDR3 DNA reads TGTGCCAGCAGTGATCCGGGACTAGCGAAGTACGAGCAGTACTTC. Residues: CASSDPGLAKYEQYF.

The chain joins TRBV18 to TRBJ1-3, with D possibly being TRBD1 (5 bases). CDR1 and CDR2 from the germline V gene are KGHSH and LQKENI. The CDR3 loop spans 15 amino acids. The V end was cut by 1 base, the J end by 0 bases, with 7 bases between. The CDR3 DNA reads TGTGCCAGCTCACCACAGGGGAACTCTGGAAACACCATATATTTT. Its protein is CASSPQGNSGNTIYF.

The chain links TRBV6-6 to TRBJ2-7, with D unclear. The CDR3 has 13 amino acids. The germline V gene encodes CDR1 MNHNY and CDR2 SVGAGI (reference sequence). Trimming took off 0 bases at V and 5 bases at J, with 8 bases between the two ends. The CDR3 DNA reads TGTGCCAGCAGTTACTCGTCCGTGCACGAGCAGTACTTC. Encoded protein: CASSYSSVHEQYF.

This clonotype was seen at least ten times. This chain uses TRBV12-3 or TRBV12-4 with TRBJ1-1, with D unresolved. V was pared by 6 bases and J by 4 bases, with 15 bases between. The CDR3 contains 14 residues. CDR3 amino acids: CASSPPDGVTEAFF. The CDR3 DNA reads TGTGCCAGCAGCCCGCCCGATGGGGTCACTGAAGCTTTCTTT.

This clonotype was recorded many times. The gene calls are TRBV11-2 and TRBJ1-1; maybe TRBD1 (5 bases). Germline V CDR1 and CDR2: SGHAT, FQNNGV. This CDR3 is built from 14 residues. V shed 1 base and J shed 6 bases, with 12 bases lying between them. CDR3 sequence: CASSLVQGIAEAFF. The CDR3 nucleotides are TGTGCCAGCAGCTTAGTGCAGGGAATAGCTGAAGCTTTCTTT. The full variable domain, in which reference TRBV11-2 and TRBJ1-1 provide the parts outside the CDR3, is EAGVAQSPRYKIIEKRQSVAFWCNPISGHATLYWYQQILGQGPKLLIQFQNNGVVDDSQLPKDRFSAERLKGVDSTLKIQPAKLEDSAVYLCASSLVQGIAEAFFGQGTRLTVV.

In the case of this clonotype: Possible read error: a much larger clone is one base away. CDR3 residues: CASSLGGTGCEQYF. The CDR3 DNA is TGTGCCAGCAGCTTAGGGGGGACAGGCTGCGAGCAGTACTTC. The chain couples TRBV7-2 to TRBJ2-7, with TRBD1 matching 8 bases. The CDR3 runs 14 residues. In germline, CDR1 is SGHTA, CDR2 FQGNSA. V lost 1 base and J lost 6; bases outside the gene matches: 5.